The rows below give T cell receptor beta chains drawn from one sample of a study of blood T cell repertoires in COVID-19. Sequenced by immunoSEQ multiplex PCR; TCRdb stores in-frame clones only, minus some. Of roughly 110,000 clones listed, about 85% were seen once; the top ten hold approximately 1.5%. The source material was peripheral blood. The receptors derive from a man aged 35 to 55 with acute or convalescent COVID-19. Both conserved end residues are part of each CDR3. A D gene is named only where the DNA matches it firmly. Not every row has a clone size; where given, it reads once, few, many or a size class.

>.|TRBJ1-2|TRBV30|13|.
CAWSPEFLNGYTF
TGTGCCTGGTCCCCGGAGTTTCTCAATGGCTACACCTTC
>.|TRBJ2-1|TRBV5-8|16|TRBD2
CASSPIGGGAHNEQFF
TGTGCCAGCAGCCCGATCGGCGGGGGGGCCCACAATGAGCAGTTCTTC
>.|TRBJ1-3|TRBV4-3|16|.
CASSQAPPGSGNTIYF
TGCGCCAGCAGCCAAGCCCCCCCCGGCTCTGGAAACACCATATATTTT
>once|TRBJ2-4|TRBV18|15|TRBD1
CASSPGGTGENIQYF
TGTGCCAGCTCACCAGGGGGGACAGGGGAAAACATTCAGTACTTC
>.|TRBJ2-7|TRBV30|13|.
CAWSRESPSEQYF
TGTGCCTGGAGTAGGGAGTCTCCCTCCGAGCAGTACTTC
>.|TRBJ1-1|TRBV2|14|.
CASTRARAATEAFF
TGTGCCAGCACCCGGGCCAGGGCGGCCACTGAAGCTTTCTTT
>.|TRBJ2-3|TRBV11-1|13|.
CASTREGADTQYF
TGTGCCAGCACCCGAGAGGGAGCAGATACGCAGTATTTT
>once|TRBJ1-2|TRBV5-6|14|.
CASRALGAQGGYTF
TGTGCCAGCAGGGCCCTAGGGGCGCAAGGTGGCTACACCTTC
>.|TRBJ2-6|TRBV18|19|TRBD1
CASSPIGTGGRSGANVLTF
TGTGCCAGCTCACCGATCGGGACAGGGGGTAGATCTGGGGCCAACGTCCTGACTTTC
>.|TRBJ2-3|TRBV30|15|TRBD1
CAWSVDRGLTDTQYF
TGTGCCTGGAGTGTAGACAGGGGACTCACAGATACGCAGTATTTT
>.|TRBJ2-3|TRBV12-3/TRBV12-4|13|.
CASSLGGADTQYF
TGTGCCAGCAGTTTAGGGGGGGCAGATACGCAGTATTTT
>.|TRBJ2-7|TRBV6-5|13|.
CASTGPSGVKQYF
TGTGCCAGCACGGGACCGTCAGGGGTCAAGCAGTACTTC
>few|TRBJ1-4|TRBV7-9|12|.
CASSLFARQLFF
TGTGCCAGCAGCTTATTTGCGCGGCAACTGTTTTTT
>.|TRBJ2-5|TRBV29-1|13|.
CSVRGTLQETQYF
TGCAGCGTTAGAGGGACACTCCAAGAGACCCAGTACTTC
>.|TRBJ2-5|TRBV30|17|TRBD2
CAWSVHLSGSVGETQYF
TGTGCCTGGAGTGTACACCTTAGCGGGAGTGTAGGAGAGACCCAGTACTTC
>few|TRBJ1-4|TRBV6-6|14|.
CASSSWGQGEKLFF
TGTGCCAGCAGTTCGTGGGGGCAGGGAGAAAAACTGTTTTTT
>once|TRBJ2-5|TRBV5-4|15|.
CASSPAGGAQETQYF
TGTGCCAGCAGCCCGGCGGGCGGCGCCCAAGAGACCCAGTACTTC
>.|TRBJ2-1|TRBV5-1|18|TRBD2
CASSLVAGGRGLYNEQFF
TGCGCCAGCAGCTTGGTAGCGGGAGGCCGTGGCCTCTACAATGAGCAGTTCTTC
>.|TRBJ2-1|TRBV19|15|.
CASTQPGGIYNEQFF
TGTGCCAGTACCCAACCAGGGGGGATTTACAATGAGCAGTTCTTC
>.|TRBJ2-7|TRBV6-1|14|TRBD2
CASSDSSGRYEQYF
TGTGCCAGCAGTGACAGTAGCGGGAGATACGAGCAGTACTTC
>.|TRBJ1-2|TRBV7-9|13|.
CASSPTSAVGYTF
TGTGCCAGCAGCCCGACTTCGGCGGTTGGCTACACCTTC
>once|TRBJ1-1|TRBV29-1|13|.
CSARGNMNTEAFF
TGCAGCGCCCGCGGGAACATGAACACTGAAGCTTTCTTT
>few|TRBJ1-5|TRBV6-5|14|.
CASTRRQGNQPQHF
TGTGCCAGTACCCGTCGACAGGGCAATCAGCCCCAGCATTTT
>.|TRBJ2-2|TRBV6-5|14|.
CASGRGGSSRELFF
TGTGCCAGCGGACGTGGGGGGTCTTCGCGGGAGCTGTTTTTT
>.|TRBJ1-6|TRBV7-2|14|.
CASSLGGFGSPLHF
TGTGCCAGCAGCTTAGGCGGGTTCGGTTCACCCCTCCACTTT
>.|TRBJ1-1|TRBV2|12|.
CASSEMADEAFF
TGTGCCAGCAGTGAGATGGCGGATGAAGCTTTCTTT
>.|TRBJ1-2|TRBV19|17|.
CASSVSRAGRGVRDYTF
TGTGCCAGTAGTGTTTCCCGGGCCGGCCGGGGTGTTCGGGACTACACCTTC
>.|TRBJ1-3|TRBV9|16|TRBD1
CASSVWDRGKGNTIYF
TGTGCCAGCAGCGTTTGGGACAGGGGCAAAGGAAACACCATATATTTT
>.|TRBJ2-5|TRBV14|16|TRBD2
CASSVPGLAGRETQYF
TGTGCCAGCAGCGTACCGGGACTAGCGGGACGAGAGACCCAGTACTTC
>.|TRBJ2-3|TRBV30|16|TRBD2
CAWSDSGGALTDTQYF
TGTGCCTGGAGTGACAGCGGGGGGGCACTGACAGATACGCAGTATTTT